The 8 T cell receptor beta chains below were found in one sample sequenced in a study of cytomegalovirus exposure and HLA in healthy donors. PCR involved 60 Vbeta and 13 Jbeta primers. Clones were sequenced by immunoSEQ multiplex PCR, and TCRdb holds only the in-frame ones, with some missing. The sample includes 100,000 to 150,000 clones, about 74% of them seen just once. Sample: PBMCs. These receptor sequences come from a woman aged 45-60 years in good health and CMV-seropositive.

The rearrangement links TRBV5-4 to TRBJ1-4, with 9 bases lining up with TRBD1. V lost 5 bases and J lost 7; bases outside the gene matches: 3. Germline V CDR1 and CDR2: SGHNT, YYREEE (reference sequence). The length of the CDR3 is 13 residues. This chain's CDR3 is CASRDRGSEKLFF. Here the CDR3 DNA reads TGTGCCAGCAGGGACAGGGGAAGTGAAAAACTGTTTTTT.

This chain links TRBV5-1 with TRBJ2-5, with 8 bases that match TRBD2. The V and J ends lost 5 bases and 2 bases, in that order; junction bases with no gene match: 8. The CDR3 consists of 15 residues. CDR1 is SGHRS and CDR2 is YFSETQ in the germline V gene. In DNA, the CDR3 is TGCGCCAGCAGACAAATTACTAGCGGTCAAGAGACCCAGTACTTC. Translating gives CASRQITSGQETQYF.

The chain is built from TRBV11-2 and TRBJ2-5, with a tentative D call TRBD2 (5 bases). V shed 4 bases and J shed 5 bases, with 20 bases lying between them. Per the germline V gene, CDR1 is SGHAT and CDR2 is FQNNGV. This CDR3 contains 16 residues. CDR3 sequence: CASSWVVGTGSETQYF. Here the CDR3 DNA reads TGTGCCAGCAGCTGGGTGGTGGGTACGGGGTCCGAGACCCAGTACTTC.

This chain links TRBV28 with TRBJ2-2, with TRBD2 matching 12 bases. V gave up 2 bases and J gave up 4 bases; unmatched junction bases: 11. Germline V gives CDR1 MDHEN, CDR2 SYDVKM. CDR3 length equals 19 residues. The DNA for the CDR3 is TGTGCCAGCAGTTTACTCCGATCCGGACTAGCGGGGCGCACCGGGGAGCTGTTTTTT. Residues: CASSLLRSGLAGRTGELFF.

The sample holds one count of this clone. The V gene is TRBV4-2, the J gene TRBJ2-5; TRBD2 is a possible D gene (6 bases). Gene TRBJ2-7 matches the end of the DNA better, so the J call may be wrong. This CDR3 is 15 amino acids long. The germline V gene has CDR1 LGHNA and CDR2 YNFKEQ. The CDR3 DNA follows: TGTGCCAGCAGCCAAGATGGCGGGGCCTCCTACGAGCAGTACTTC. Residues: CASSQDGGASYEQYF.

The V and J genes are TRBV5-1 and TRBJ2-3; 12 bases agree with TRBD2. Trimming cost V 4 bases and J 3 bases; bases outside gene matches: 9. The CDR3 runs 17 residues. Germline V gives CDR1 SGHRS, CDR2 YFSETQ. The CDR3, as DNA: TGCGCCAGCAGCCCTATCCCTAGCGGGGGGGGGACAGATACGCAGTATTTT. This sequence encodes CASSPIPSGGGTDTQYF.

CDR3 nucleotide sequence: TGTGCCAGCAGTTTAGGGCAGGGGTCCTACGAGCAGTACTTC. Translating gives CASSLGQGSYEQYF. The genes are TRBV27 and TRBJ2-7; D might be TRBD1 (6 bases). The CDR3 contains 14 residues. V lost 2 bases, J lost 1 base, and 9 bases lay in between. CDR1 is MNHEY and CDR2 is SMNVEV in the germline V gene (reference sequence).

The rearrangement uses TRBV21-1 and TRBJ1-5. TRBV21-1 is an annotated pseudogene. The CDR3 loop spans 15 amino acids. The chain's CDR3 is CASSKAHGPYQPQHF. The CDR3 DNA reads TGTGCCAGCAGCAAAGCCCACGGTCCTTATCAGCCCCAGCATTTT.